Given below is one TCR beta chain in context. The antigen is undetermined. Germline V lookup: CDR1 MNHEY, CDR2 SVGEGT. Trimming removed 7 bases at V and 1 base at J, with 11 bases between. The CDR3 sequence is 14 residues long. The second PCR ran 7 to 11 cycles with a sample-barcoded 5' primer and J-beta primers. TCRdb processed the 5' RACE reads anew with MiXCR; each CDR3 protein has one entry. This sample yields about 800,000 distinct CDR3 sequences, of which approximately 25% are seen a single time; under 4% belongs to the top ten. This entry comes from a study of blood T cells in healthy people across ages. Study-wide results and limits: Strong correlation existed between TCR beta diversity and naive T cell percentage. In long-lived donors, naive CD4+ cell counts and diversity exceeded those of aged donors.

This sample also appeared in a second study, on T cells of mothers and their children.

The sequenced material came from blood. The sequence was collected from a boy aged 10-17 years in good health. The J gene is TRBJ1-5, the V gene TRBV6-2 or TRBV6-3, with D possibly being TRBD1 (5 bases). CDR3 loop: CASTPGRSNQPQHF. For the CDR3, the DNA is TGTGCCAGCACTCCAGGGCGAAGCAATCAGCCCCAGCATTTT.